The clone carrying this TCR delta chain rates as medium-sized. Its target is not known. The same CDR3 can be traced to other DNA sequences in this sample. These data belong to a study of γδ T cells in repeated Plasmodium falciparum infection. Study overall: Timepoints: baseline, immediately before selected infections, and 21 days after every infection. Malian gammadelta TCRs were studied during no-transmission periods and across acute malaria episodes.

Vgamma9/Vdelta2+ and Vdelta2-negative gammadelta T cells were flow-sorted from PBMC for bulk sequencing. TCRdb re-identified clones in the multiplex PCR reads via CATT. The data show around 50,000 delta-chain clones, more than 1.5% seen once. Notes on the study in general: Compared with Australian children, Malian Vdelta2-negative repertoires seemed more clonal, less diverse, less shared. Repeated controlled infections reportedly drove waves of new clonotype selection in Vdelta2-negative, mostly Vdelta1+, gammadelta repertoires.

J gave up 0 bases and V 2 bases, and 8 bases lay outside the gene matches. This CDR3 contains 15 residues. From germline, CDR1 is TVYSNPD and CDR2 GDNSRS (reference sequence). The chain combines TRDV3 with TRDJ1; TRDD3 agrees at 8 bases. The source material was gamma-delta T cells from blood. This sequence originates from a pool of human donors (malaria-infected and uninfected, not separated). The CDR3 reads CAFYLGILNTDKLIF. CDR3 nucleotides: TGTGCCTTTTACCTGGGGATACTCAACACCGATAAACTCATCTTT.